One and the same sample provided the 20 T cell receptor beta chains below, sequenced in a study of T cell responses to AZD1222 COVID-19 vaccine. Produced via immunoSEQ multiplex PCR; TCRdb's table is partial and in-frame only. The sample records roughly 120,000 clones, approximately 94% being singletons. This specimen was peripheral blood, taken on day 0 of AZD1222 vaccination. These TCRs come from an adult in good health.

The chain carries TRBV19 and TRBJ1-2; 9 bases map to TRBD1. CDR3 length equals 14 residues. V lost 5 bases and J lost 8; bases outside the gene matches: 9. Germline CDR1 and CDR2: LNHDA and SQIVND (reference sequence). CDR3 sequence: CASSSGTGTRGYTF. The CDR3 DNA sequence: TGTGCCAGTAGTTCCGGGACAGGGACCAGAGGCTACACCTTC.

The rearrangement joins TRBV19 to TRBJ2-6; 10 nucleotides agree with TRBD2. The germline gives CDR1 LNHDA, CDR2 SQIVND (reference sequence). Trimming took 3 bases from V and 5 from J; bases not matched to a gene: 13. The CDR3 totals 19 residues. CDR3 DNA: TGTGCCAGTAGTATCGTGGGGGCTAGCGGGAGTATTTGGGCCAACGTCCTGACTTTC. The encoded protein is CASSIVGASGSIWANVLTF.

The chain has TRBV7-8 and TRBJ1-6; D is ambiguous. Germline V gene lookup returns CDR1 SGHVS and CDR2 FQNEAQ. The CDR3 length is 13 residues. V gave up 5 bases and J gave up 5 bases, with 7 bases separating them. The CDR3 DNA reads as TGTGCCAGCAGCCGAGTAGATAATTCACCCCTCCACTTT. Protein product: CASSRVDNSPLHF. Based on the CDR3 plus reference TRBV7-8 and TRBJ1-6, the full variable domain is GAGVSQSPRYKVAKRGQDVALRCDPISGHVSLFWYQQALGQGPEFLTYFQNEAQLDKSGLPSDRFFAERPEGSVSTLKIQRTQQEDSAVYLCASSRVDNSPLHFGNGTRLTVT.

This chain links TRBV28 with TRBJ1-5, with 8 nucleotides matching TRBD1. This CDR3 has 15 residues. The germline CDR1 and CDR2 sequences are MDHEN and SYDVKM. Trimming at V came to 5 bases and at J to 3 bases, leaving 6 bases not matched to a gene. CDR3 region: CASSLTGAYNQPQHF. In DNA form, the CDR3 reads TGTGCCAGCAGTCTGACAGGGGCTTACAATCAGCCCCAGCATTTT.

V usage is TRBV18 and J usage is TRBJ2-1; D gene unclear. The V and J ends lost 3 bases and 7 bases respectively, with 16 bases between them. The germline V gene encodes CDR1 KGHSH and CDR2 LQKENI. The CDR3 extends over 15 amino acids. CDR3 DNA: TGTGCCAGCTCACCGGGATTAGCTCGTGGGAATGAGCAGTTCTTC. It is translated as CASSPGLARGNEQFF.

The V and J genes are TRBV7-8 and TRBJ2-1; 11 bases fit TRBD2. The germline gives CDR1 SGHVS, CDR2 FQNEAQ. J was trimmed by 0 bases and V by 5 bases; bases with no gene match: 12. The CDR3 extends over 19 amino acids. CDR3 sequence reads: CASSRRLAGPLSSYNEQFF. CDR3 nucleotides: TGTGCCAGCAGCCGTCGACTAGCGGGGCCCCTGAGCTCCTACAATGAGCAGTTCTTC.

The rearrangement uses TRBV6-5 and TRBJ1-5; maybe TRBD1 (5 bases). This CDR3 region has 15 residues. Trimming took 5 bases from V and 0 from J, leaving 11 bases between them. The germline V gene has CDR1 MNHEY and CDR2 SVGAGI. The CDR3 DNA reads as TGTGCCAGCAGTCCCGGGGGGAATAGCAATCAGCCCCAGCATTTT. It codes for CASSPGGNSNQPQHF.

The chain is built from TRBV5-1 and TRBJ1-4; D remains ambiguous. Germline V gene lookup returns CDR1 SGHRS and CDR2 YFSETQ. CDR3 length: 13 residues. V lost 7 bases, J lost 0 bases, and 7 bases lay in between. CDR3 protein: CASRFTTNEKLFF. The CDR3 DNA sequence: TGCGCCAGCCGATTTACAACTAATGAAAAACTGTTTTTT.

This clone is a singleton in its sample. In nucleotides, the CDR3 is TGTGCCAGGGTACAGGGACCCGGCTACACCTTC. Translating it yields CARVQGPGYTF. The chain employs TRBV21-1 and TRBJ1-2; TRBD1 was called by the table and not checked on the DNA. TRBV21-1 is shown as a pseudogene. The CDR3 covers 11 residues.

The count of this clone is one. The chain employs TRBV5-4 and TRBJ2-2; 9 bases match TRBD2. V was pared by 4 bases and J by 4 bases, with 8 bases of the junction left unmatched. CDR1 and CDR2 (germline): SGHNT, YYREEE (reference sequence). CDR3 size: 16 residues. For the CDR3, the DNA is TGTGCCAGCAGCCCAGTAGCGGGGGTGTTCACCGGGGAGCTGTTTTTT. This gives the protein CASSPVAGVFTGELFF.

The CDR3 sequence is CASSGYTEAFF. In DNA form, the CDR3 reads TGTGCCAGCAGCGGGTACACTGAAGCTTTCTTT. This rearrangement joins TRBV25-1 to TRBJ1-1; D is undetermined. This CDR3 is built from 11 residues. The V and J ends lost 6 bases and 3 bases respectively, with 5 bases between them. Germline values: CDR1 MGHDK, CDR2 SYGVNS.

V and J are TRBV25-1 and TRBJ2-1, with TRBD2 matching 13 bases. Losses at the gene ends were 3 bases for V and 10 bases for J; bases not matched to a gene: 9. The CDR3 is 16 residues long. The germline V gene has CDR1 MGHDK and CDR2 SYGVNS. The CDR3 bases are TGTGCCAGCAGTGAGAGTAGGGGACTAGCGGGAAACGAGCAGTTCTTC. Encoded protein: CASSESRGLAGNEQFF.

This chain connects TRBV5-6 to TRBJ1-2, with D hard to call. The CDR3 runs to 13 residues. Germline V gene lookup returns CDR1 SGHDT and CDR2 YYEEEE. V lost 3 bases and J lost 5, with 11 bases in between. The CDR3 is CASSSEIPYGYTF. In DNA form, the CDR3 reads TGTGCCAGCAGCTCGGAGATACCTTATGGCTACACCTTC. Looking up the rest from reference TRBV5-6 and TRBJ1-2 gives the full variable domain: DAGVTQSPTHLIKTRGQQVTLRCSPKSGHDTVSWYQQALGQGPQFIFQYYEEEERQRGNFPDRFSGHQFPNYSSELNVNALLLGDSALYLCASSSEIPYGYTFGSGTRLTVV.

V gene TRBV18 combines with J gene TRBJ2-5, with 8 nucleotides matching TRBD1. This CDR3 has 14 residues. Unmatched junction bases numbered 7, after V lost 6 bases and J lost 4 bases. CDR1 and CDR2 from the germline V gene are KGHSH and LQKENI. The CDR3 sequence is CASSLDRVVETQYF. Here the CDR3 DNA reads TGTGCCAGCTCTCTGGACAGGGTGGTAGAGACCCAGTACTTC.

V and J are TRBV27 and TRBJ1-2; perhaps TRBD1 as D (5 bases). From germline, CDR1 is MNHEY and CDR2 SMNVEV (reference sequence). Trimming shortened V by 4 bases and J by 5 bases, and 14 bases separated the two germline ends. This CDR3 contains 14 residues. The CDR3 region is CASSWGPEGYGYTF. The CDR3, as DNA: TGTGCCAGCAGTTGGGGACCGGAAGGGTATGGCTACACCTTC.

This clone was counted only a few times. The chain combines TRBV7-2 with TRBJ1-5; D remains unclear. Deletions cut 3 bases from V and 7 bases from J, with 4 bases between. Germline assignment: CDR1 SGHTA and CDR2 FQGNSA. The CDR3 sequence is 11 residues long. DNA of the CDR3: TGTGCCAGCAGCTTCCACCAGCCCCAGCATTTT. Amino acids: CASSFHQPQHF.

CDR3 DNA: TGTGCCAGCAAACCCCCCGGCTACACAGATACGCAGTATTTT. Translating it yields CASKPPGYTDTQYF. The rearrangement joins TRBV7-8 to TRBJ2-3; D not certain. This CDR3 is built from 14 residues. Trimming stripped 7 bases from V and 2 bases from J, with 13 bases between. CDR1 is SGHVS and CDR2 is FQNEAQ in the germline V gene. Looking up the rest from reference TRBV7-8 and TRBJ2-3 gives the full variable domain: GAGVSQSPRYKVAKRGQDVALRCDPISGHVSLFWYQQALGQGPEFLTYFQNEAQLDKSGLPSDRFFAERPEGSVSTLKIQRTQQEDSAVYLCASKPPGYTDTQYFGPGTRLTVL.

This clone was counted once. The gene calls are TRBV27 and TRBJ1-3; D possibly corresponds to TRBD1 (5 bases). The CDR3 spans 15 residues. Trimming cost V 3 bases and J 0 bases, with 9 bases left between them. Germline assignment: CDR1 MNHEY and CDR2 SMNVEV (reference sequence). CDR3 amino acids: CASSFRGPSGNTIYF. The CDR3 coding sequence is TGTGCCAGCAGTTTCCGGGGACCCTCTGGAAACACCATATATTTT.

The chain is built from TRBV10-2 and TRBJ2-1; D is unclear. The V gene's germline CDR1 is WSHSY and CDR2 SAAADI. V lost 6 bases and J lost 8, with 11 bases in between. There are 12 residues in the CDR3. CDR3 bases: TGCGCCAGCAGCATACTGTGGGATGAGCAGTTCTTC. This translates into CASSILWDEQFF.

V is TRBV5-8 and J is TRBJ2-1, with TRBD2 identical over 8 bases. Trimming took 0 bases from V and 1 from J; bases not matched to a gene: 6. Per the germline V gene, CDR1 is SGHTS and CDR2 is YDEGEE. The CDR3 is 17 amino acids. CDR3 residues: CASSLAKVAGSYNEQFF. CDR3 DNA sequence: TGTGCCAGCAGCTTGGCCAAGGTAGCGGGATCCTACAATGAGCAGTTCTTC.